This T cell receptor (beta chain) stems from a study of blood T cell repertoires in COVID-19. Across the study: Samples came from the United States, Italy and Spain, spanning acute and convalescent COVID-19. The cDNA or gDNA used as material had been derived from T cells, B-cell-depleted T cells, or PBMCs.

V lost 3 bases and J lost 2, with 8 bases in between. The CDR3 length is 13 residues. From germline, CDR1 is MNHEY and CDR2 SMNVEV (reference sequence). As handled by the study authors: Reference gene primer amplification in the assay estimated nucleated cell counts. Method: immunoSEQ multiplex PCR; TCRdb's copy keeps in-frame clones and lacks some. That table is the source of V, J and clone size, and D and trimming were worked out from the DNA. The sample has around 80,000 clones; roughly 87% are singletons. The chain carries TRBV27 and TRBJ2-7, with a weak D call TRBD2 (6 bases). The receptor's source is a man aged 80 or over with acute or convalescent COVID-19. Material for sequencing was peripheral blood. The CDR3 region is CASSFRGTYEQYF. The DNA for the CDR3 is TGTGCCAGCAGTTTCCGGGGGACCTACGAGCAGTACTTC.